The 19 T cell receptor beta chains listed next were all sequenced from one sample in a study of OX40 agonist ivuxolimab in advanced cancers. Some clones are missing from TCRdb's copy, which holds only in-frame ones; the method was immunoSEQ multiplex PCR. The sample has just under 20,000 clones; more than 70% are singletons. The starting material was CD4+ or CD8+ T cells sorted from blood, obtained in a trial of the OX40 agonist ivuxolimab. The source of these receptors is an adult with an advanced solid tumor such as melanoma, head and neck, liver or kidney cancer.

The rearrangement links TRBV5-6 to TRBJ1-4, with a tentative D call TRBD1 (5 bases). The germline CDR1 and CDR2 sequences are SGHDT and YYEEEE. V lost 4 bases and J 0 bases, leaving 10 bases between the germline ends. This CDR3 is 15 amino acids long. The CDR3 DNA follows: TGTGCCAGCAGCGTGGGGACGTCAACTAATGAAAAACTGTTTTTT. It specifies CASSVGTSTNEKLFF.

The CDR3 sequence is CASSLGLAGGPVTQYF. CDR3 coding DNA: TGTGCCAGCAGTCTCGGACTAGCGGGAGGGCCCGTTACGCAGTATTTT. The rearrangement links TRBV28 to TRBJ2-3; 15 bases align to TRBD2. The junction had 8 bases not matched to a gene; V was cut back by 5 bases and J by 8 bases. CDR3 size: 16 residues. The germline V gene encodes CDR1 MDHEN and CDR2 SYDVKM.

The genes are TRBV19 and TRBJ2-1; D gene uncertain. CDR1 is LNHDA and CDR2 is SQIVND in the germline V gene (reference sequence). The CDR3 runs 11 residues. Trimming cost V 6 bases and J 10 bases, with 10 bases left between them. CDR3 amino acids: CASSFDREQFF. DNA for the CDR3: TGTGCCAGTAGCTTCGACCGGGAGCAGTTCTTC.

The CDR3 spells CASSGTSGRRTETQYF. CDR3 in DNA: TGTGCCAGCAGTGGTACTAGCGGGAGGAGAACGGAGACCCAGTACTTC. The chain is built from TRBV6-1 and TRBJ2-5; TRBD2 agrees at 12 bases. V dropped 4 bases and J dropped 5; count of bases not matched to a gene: 8. CDR1 and CDR2 (germline): MNHNS, SASEGT. There are 16 residues in the CDR3.

This clone counts as medium-sized. The chain joins TRBV4-1 to TRBJ1-2; D not certain. The CDR3 consists of 17 residues. V lost 4 bases, J lost 8 bases, and 26 bases lay in between. Germline CDR1 reads MGHRA; CDR2 reads YSYEKL. This chain's CDR3 is CASSLHSYKKEYGGYTF. The CDR3 region has the DNA TGCGCCAGCAGCCTTCACAGCTACAAGAAGGAATACGGAGGCTACACCTTC.

This rearrangement joins TRBV19 to TRBJ2-5; 15 nucleotides agree with TRBD2. Trimming removed 6 bases from V and 3 bases from J; junction bases left unmatched: 11. Germline V gene sequence: CDR1 LNHDA, CDR2 SQIVND (reference sequence). CDR3 length: 18 amino acids. The CDR3 is CASRGLAGGRIVEETQYF. CDR3 DNA sequence: TGTGCCAGTAGGGGACTAGCGGGAGGCAGGATAGTTGAAGAGACCCAGTACTTC.

The gene calls are TRBV27 and TRBJ2-3, with a possible D match to TRBD2 (5 bases). The CDR3 covers 14 residues. CDR1 and CDR2 (germline): MNHEY, SMNVEV (reference sequence). Trimming removed 5 bases from V and 0 bases from J, with 9 bases in between. CDR3 bases: TGTGCCAGCAGTCGAGGGTCTAGCACAGATACGCAGTATTTT. This translates into CASSRGSSTDTQYF.

The chain has TRBV28 and TRBJ1-5; the match to TRBD1 covers 7 bases. The trim removed 6 bases at V and 0 bases at J, leaving 5 bases unmatched. This CDR3 has 15 residues. The germline V gene has CDR1 MDHEN and CDR2 SYDVKM. CDR3 nucleotide sequence: TGTGCCAGCAGCCAACAGGGGAATAGCAATCAGCCCCAGCATTTT. Amino acids: CASSQQGNSNQPQHF.

The chain couples TRBV7-8 to TRBJ2-5; 7 nucleotides match TRBD2. CDR3 length: 16 amino acids. CDR1 and CDR2 from the germline V gene are SGHVS and FQNEAQ. The trim removed 5 bases at V and 1 base at J, leaving 10 bases unmatched. CDR3 DNA sequence: TGTGCCAGCAGCCCTCTGCGGGGGACGCGCCAAGAGACCCAGTACTTC. Amino acids: CASSPLRGTRQETQYF. Drawing the rest from reference TRBV7-8 and TRBJ2-5, the complete variable domain is GAGVSQSPRYKVAKRGQDVALRCDPISGHVSLFWYQQALGQGPEFLTYFQNEAQLDKSGLPSDRFFAERPEGSVSTLKIQRTQQEDSAVYLCASSPLRGTRQETQYFGPGTRLLVL.

This chain joins TRBV25-1 and TRBJ2-1, with a weak D call TRBD1 (6 bases). The CDR3 extends over 18 amino acids. Trimming left V 1 base short and J 0 bases short, with 16 bases between. The germline V gene has CDR1 MGHDK and CDR2 SYGVNS. The CDR3, as DNA: TGTGCCAGCAGTGAATGGGGGCCTCAGACCAGCTCCTACAATGAGCAGTTCTTC. It yields the protein CASSEWGPQTSSYNEQFF. Full variable domain (remainder filled in from reference TRBV25-1 and TRBJ2-1): EADIYQTPRYLVIGTGKKITLECSQTMGHDKMYWYQQDPGMELHLIHYSYGVNSTEKGDLSSESTVSRIRTEHFPLTLESARPSHTSQYLCASSEWGPQTSSYNEQFFGPGTRLTVL.

This clone was seen only once. One end of the junction fails to match germline, which may point to a read error. This chain joins TRBV5-6 and TRBJ2-3; D is possibly TRBD1 (5 bases). The CDR3 spans 14 residues. Looked up from germline, CDR1 is SGHDT and CDR2 is YYEEEE. The CDR3 bases are TGTGTCAGCAGCTTAACAGGTAACACAGATACGCAGTATTTT. It specifies CVSSLTGNTDTQYF.

The CDR3 DNA follows: TGTGCCAGCAGTTTATCGGGAAACAACAACAATGAGCAGTTCTTC. Translated, it gives CASSLSGNNNNEQFF. This chain uses TRBV27 with TRBJ2-1, with no clear D. CDR3 length: 15 residues. From germline, CDR1 is MNHEY and CDR2 SMNVEV (reference sequence). Trimming left V 0 bases short and J 5 bases short, with 11 bases between.

The chain couples TRBV4-3 to TRBJ2-7; perhaps TRBD2 as D (6 bases). Germline CDR1 and CDR2: LGHNA and YSLEER. The CDR3 is 15 amino acids. With 0 bases removed from V and 2 bases from J, the gap between germline ends came to 11 bases. This CDR3 reads CASSQDRGITYEQYF. The CDR3 DNA follows: TGCGCCAGCAGCCAAGATCGGGGGATTACCTACGAGCAGTACTTC.

The gene calls are TRBV9 and TRBJ1-3; D is ambiguous. The CDR3 sequence is 15 residues long. V dropped 1 base and J dropped 0 bases, with 8 bases sitting between them. Germline V CDR1 and CDR2: SGDLS, YYNGEE. The CDR3 nucleotides read TGTGCCAGCAGCGTAACCTGGAGCTCTGGAAACACCATATATTTT. This translates into CASSVTWSSGNTIYF.

The chain carries TRBV10-2 and TRBJ2-3, with D perhaps matching TRBD2 (6 bases). Germline-derived CDR1 and CDR2 are WSHSY and SAAADI. With 6 bases removed from V and 2 bases from J, the gap between germline ends came to 15 bases. CDR3 length: 15 residues. The CDR3 DNA reads TGCGCCAGCAGCGATCGGGGGAGCCCCACAGATACGCAGTATTTT. Translated, it gives CASSDRGSPTDTQYF.

J is TRBJ1-1 and V is TRBV6-5; D is perhaps TRBD1 (5 bases). The CDR3 is made up of 13 amino acids. In germline, CDR1 is MNHEY, CDR2 SVGAGI. The V gene lost 8 bases and the J gene lost 11 bases, with 21 bases spanning the gap. CDR3 DNA sequence: TGTGCCAGCCTTTCTCACCGGGACCGGGAGGCTTTCTTT. This gives the protein CASLSHRDREAFF.

V is TRBV11-3 and J is TRBJ2-1; TRBD2 matches 10 bases. The CDR3 has 14 amino acids. J gave up 7 bases and V 3 bases, and 3 bases lay outside the gene matches. CDR1 and CDR2 from the germline V gene are SGHNT and YENEEA. CDR3 coding DNA: TGTGCCAGCAGCTTGCTAGCGGGAGTTAATGAGCAGTTCTTC. Protein sequence: CASSLLAGVNEQFF.

This sequence joins TRBV30 and TRBJ2-7; 8 bases fit TRBD1. In germline, CDR1 is GTSNPN, CDR2 SVGIG (reference sequence). V was clipped by 3 bases and J by 6 bases; unmatched bases: 22. This CDR3 region has 18 residues. The CDR3 sequence: CAWRSRQRSTGQASEQYF. CDR3 nucleotides: TGTGCCTGGAGATCTCGGCAGCGGTCAACGGGACAGGCTAGCGAGCAGTACTTC.

J is TRBJ2-5 and V is TRBV9; 9 bases line up with TRBD2. Germline V gene data show CDR1 as SGDLS and CDR2 as YYNGEE. The V segment lost 3 bases and the J segment 1 base; nucleotides outside the gene matches: 7. There are 16 residues in the CDR3. The CDR3 coding sequence is TGTGCCAGCAGCGACCCTAGCGGGGAGTCCCAAGAGACCCAGTACTTC. This codes for CASSDPSGESQETQYF. The whole variable domain, filled in from reference TRBV9 and TRBJ2-5, reads DSGVTQTPKHLITATGQRVTLRCSPRSGDLSVYWYQQSLDQGLQFLIQYYNGEERAKGNILERFSAQQFPDLHSELNLSSLELGDSALYFCASSDPSGESQETQYFGPGTRLLVL.